This is a list of T cell receptor beta chains from one sample in a study of T cells in Graves' hyperthyroidism and ophthalmopathy. MiXCR was run by TCRdb on the multiplex PCR reads, yielding one entry per CDR3 protein. The data hold more than 650,000 distinct CDR3 sequences, with 13% to 15% observed a single time. Input material: blood. The receptors here all came from a young woman with Graves' hyperthyroidism. The CDR3 runs from the conserved cysteine through the conserved F or W. The D gene is left open where the match is weak. Only some rows state a clone size, as once, few, many or a class for expanded clones.

V gene,J gene,D gene,clone size,CDR3 protein,CDR3 DNA
TRBV18,TRBJ1-6,-,many,CASSPAYHSPLHF,TGTGCCAGCTCACCAGCTTATCATTCACCCCTCCACTTT
TRBV5-6,TRBJ2-7,TRBD1,few,CASSNQYGTGAHEQYF,TGTGCCAGCAGCAACCAATACGGGACAGGGGCCCACGAGCAGTACTTC
TRBV11-2,TRBJ2-3,-,many,CASSLAAGSTYTQYF,TGTGCCAGCAGCTTAGCCGCTGGGAGTACTTATACGCAGTATTTT
TRBV5-1,TRBJ1-1,-,many,CASRVGADIMNTEAFF,TGCGCCAGCCGAGTAGGAGCAGACATCATGAACACTGAAGCTTTCTTT
TRBV3-1,TRBJ2-7,TRBD1,many,CASTSFRTGIYEQYF,TGTGCCAGCACCTCCTTTAGGACAGGGATCTACGAGCAGTACTTC
TRBV7-9,TRBJ2-7,-,-,CASSLVEQATYEQYF,TGTGCCAGCAGCTTAGTGGAACAGGCTACCTACGAGCAGTACTTC
TRBV20-1,TRBJ2-7,TRBD2,many,CSARWGGGSYEQYF,TGCAGTGCTAGATGGGGCGGGGGGTCCTACGAGCAGTACTTC
TRBV20-1,TRBJ2-2,TRBD2,few,CSARIGPSGSSYTGELFF,TGCAGTGCTCGGATCGGACCTAGCGGGAGTTCGTACACCGGGGAGCTGTTTTTT
TRBV28,TRBJ2-1,TRBD1,many,CASSLPTGQGVTNEQFF,TGTGCCAGCAGTTTACCTACGGGACAGGGGGTTACCAATGAGCAGTTCTTC
TRBV11-3,TRBJ2-1,TRBD2,few,CASSPGRASWNEQFF,TGTGCCAGCAGCCCCGGGAGGGCCTCTTGGAATGAGCAGTTCTTC
TRBV4-1,TRBJ2-5,TRBD2,many,CASSQRDEISGRGQETQYF,TGCGCCAGCAGCCAACGGGACGAGATTAGCGGGAGGGGTCAAGAGACCCAGTACTTC
TRBV6-9,TRBJ2-7,TRBD2,-,CASSFPGLVHEQYF,TGTGCCAGCAGTTTCCCGGGACTAGTCCACGAGCAGTACTTC
TRBV3-1,TRBJ1-1,-,many,CASSQVVTEAFF,TGTGCCAGCAGCCAGGTTGTCACTGAAGCTTTCTTT
TRBV11-3,TRBJ2-7,TRBD1,-,CASSLRQGTAEQYF,TGTGCCAGCAGCTTAAGACAGGGGACCGCCGAGCAGTACTTC
TRBV25-1,TRBJ2-1,-,-,CASSGLYNEQFF,TGTGCCAGCAGTGGTCTTTACAATGAGCAGTTCTTC
TRBV5-8,TRBJ2-1,-,-,CASSHWGRYNEQFF,TGTGCCAGCAGCCACTGGGGTCGTTACAATGAGCAGTTCTTC
TRBV18,TRBJ2-7,-,many,CASSPPENPYEQYF,TGTGCCAGCTCACCACCGGAGAACCCCTACGAGCAGTACTTC
TRBV20-1,TRBJ2-1,-,many,CSAPRAGRSYNEQFF,TGCAGTGCCCCCAGGGCGGGGCGCTCCTACAATGAGCAGTTCTTC
TRBV29-1,TRBJ2-2,-,few,CSVLGSSTTAGELFF,TGCAGCGTTCTGGGTTCAAGCACCACCGCTGGGGAGCTGTTTTTT
TRBV27,TRBJ1-5,TRBD1,-,CASRTDRDSNQPQHF,TGTGCCAGCAGAACGGACAGGGATAGCAATCAGCCCCAGCATTTT
TRBV6-5,TRBJ2-2,-,-,CASSYSFSPGLDTGELFF,TGTGCCAGCAGTTACTCGTTCAGTCCGGGATTGGACACCGGGGAGCTGTTTTTT
TRBV7-9,TRBJ2-7,TRBD2,many,CASSLVGLAYEQYF,TGTGCCAGCAGCTTAGTGGGACTAGCCTACGAGCAGTACTTC
TRBV5-1,TRBJ2-1,-,many,CASSFSLNNEQFF,TGTGCCAGCAGCTTTTCACTAAACAATGAGCAGTTCTTC
TRBV6-1,TRBJ2-2,TRBD1,-,CASRSGTGINGELFF,TGTGCCAGCAGGTCCGGGACAGGGATTAACGGGGAGCTGTTTTTT
TRBV2,TRBJ2-1,TRBD2,few,CASSEARGANEQFF,TGTGCCAGCAGTGAAGCGCGGGGGGCTAATGAGCAGTTCTTC
TRBV5-1,TRBJ2-7,-,-,CASSLGLADTYEQYF,TGCGCCAGCAGCTTGGGGCTAGCTGACACCTACGAGCAGTACTTC
TRBV4-3,TRBJ2-7,-,-,CASSHRTEDHYEQYF,TGCGCCAGCAGCCACCGGACAGAGGACCACTACGAGCAGTACTTC
TRBV7-6,TRBJ2-3,-,-,CASVPGLTTDTQYF,TGTGCCAGCGTTCCGGGACTCACCACAGATACGCAGTATTTT
TRBV7-9,TRBJ2-5,-,few,CASSELAIIEYQETQYF,TGTGCCAGCAGCGAATTGGCGATTATAGAGTACCAAGAGACCCAGTACTTC
TRBV20-1,TRBJ2-7,-,few,CSARGRWDYEQYF,TGCAGTGCTAGGGGGCGGTGGGACTACGAGCAGTACTTC
TRBV2,TRBJ2-7,TRBD2,many,CASRLRGAGDEQYF,TGTGCCAGCAGACTGCGGGGGGCCGGGGACGAGCAGTACTTC
TRBV20-1,TRBJ1-5,TRBD1,many,CSARESAQGANQPQHF,TGCAGTGCTAGAGAATCAGCACAGGGGGCCAATCAGCCCCAGCATTTT
TRBV20-1,TRBJ1-5,-,many,CSASTTAQSNQPQHF,TGCAGTGCTAGTACCACGGCACAAAGCAATCAGCCCCAGCATTTT
TRBV24-1,TRBJ2-2,TRBD2,many,CATSDSTYLAGGTGELFF,TGTGCCACCAGTGATTCAACTTACTTAGCGGGAGGCACCGGGGAGCTGTTTTTT
TRBV24-1,TRBJ2-3,-,few,CATSDFVGDTDTQYF,TGTGCCACCAGTGATTTCGTGGGGGATACAGATACGCAGTATTTT
TRBV20-1,TRBJ2-7,TRBD1,many,CSARASTGPSYEQYF,TGCAGTGCTAGAGCGTCGACAGGGCCCTCCTACGAGCAGTACTTC
TRBV7-7,TRBJ2-2,-,many,CASSLRGETETPFANTGELFF,TGTGCCAGCAGCTTAAGGGGAGAGACAGAGACCCCGTTCGCGAACACCGGGGAGCTGTTTTTT
TRBV19,TRBJ1-6,TRBD1,once,CASSTILGTVNMNSPLHF,TGTGCCAGTAGTACGATTCTCGGGACAGTGAATATGAATTCACCCCTCCACTTT
TRBV12-3/TRBV12-4,TRBJ1-6,-,-,CASRAGQLHSPLHF,TGTGCCAGCAGGGCTGGACAGCTCCATTCACCCCTCCACTTT
TRBV11-3,TRBJ2-1,TRBD1,many,CASSSGQSSYNEQFF,TGTGCCAGCAGCTCGGGACAGAGCTCCTACAATGAGCAGTTCTTC
TRBV12-3/TRBV12-4,TRBJ2-2,TRBD1,-,CASSFTPGQLVGGELFF,TGTGCCAGCAGTTTCACCCCGGGACAGCTGGTTGGCGGGGAGCTGTTTTTT
TRBV2,TRBJ2-3,-,-,CASSSNGMGTQYF,TGTGCCAGCAGTTCCAATGGGATGGGTACGCAGTATTTT
TRBV11-2,TRBJ1-1,-,many,CASSPSRGRRNTEAFF,TGTGCCAGCAGCCCCTCGCGAGGCAGACGGAACACTGAAGCTTTCTTT
TRBV6-1,TRBJ2-1,-,-,CASRPGFGRASEAVF,TGTGCCAGCAGACCCGGGTTTGGGCGAGCTAGCGAGGCGGTCTTC
TRBV4-1,TRBJ2-7,-,many,CASSQDLSGTYEQYF,TGCGCCAGCAGCCAAGATCTGTCCGGGACCTACGAGCAGTACTTC
TRBV30,TRBJ1-2,TRBD1,-,CAWSAGTGDGYTF,TGTGCCTGGAGCGCCGGGACAGGGGATGGCTACACCTTC
TRBV11-2,TRBJ1-2,-,-,CASSPTSGNYGYTF,TGTGCCAGCAGCCCGACCTCCGGGAATTATGGCTACACCTTC